The 30 T cell receptor beta chains listed next were all sequenced from one sample in a study of human T cells and chemical hapten exposure. As for time point: patch test 1, 2 weeks after DPC sensitization. Treatment here: therapeutic diphenylcyclopropenone sensitization with weekly scalp DPC. One entry per CDR3 protein results from TCRdb running MiXCR on the RACE reads. Counted here are 300,000 to 400,000 distinct CDR3 sequences, around 7% occurring once; the ten biggest clones make up around 8.4%. Sequenced here: whole blood, sampled in connection with sensitization to the hapten diphenylcyclopropenone (DPC). Source of these receptors: a woman younger than 35 with alopecia areata. Some clones in this sample may be carry-over from other donors' samples.

This clonotype has at least ten counts. The chain has TRBV18 and TRBJ2-7; a possible D gene is TRBD1 (7 bases). Trimming removed 8 bases at V and 7 bases at J, with 12 bases between. Germline V gene sequence: CDR1 KGHSH, CDR2 LQKENI. The CDR3 consists of 11 residues. CDR3 residues: CASSRGDEQYF. CDR3 sequence (DNA): TGTGCCAGCAGCAGGGGGGATGAGCAGTACTTC. Filled out from reference TRBV18 and TRBJ2-7, the complete variable domain reads NAGVMQNPRHLVRRRGQEARLRCSPMKGHSHVYWYRQLPEEGLKFMVYLQKENIIDESGMPKERFSAEFPKEGPSILRIQQVVRGDSAAYFCASSRGDEQYFGPGTRLTVT.

The table lists this clonotype with a few counts. J is TRBJ1-3 and V is TRBV3-1; D uncertain. Trimming removed 3 bases at V and 9 bases at J, with 12 bases between. This CDR3 has 13 amino acids. Germline CDR1 LGHDT, CDR2 YNNKEL (reference sequence). This CDR3 reads CASSQSSSGTIYF. The CDR3 DNA is TGTGCCAGCAGCCAGTCCTCCTCGGGCACCATATATTTT.

This clonotype has a handful of counts. The V and J genes are TRBV11-2 and TRBJ2-1; tentatively, D is TRBD2 (5 bases). There are 16 residues in the CDR3. Trimming left V 5 bases short and J 0 bases short, with 14 bases between. Germline V gene data show CDR1 as SGHAT and CDR2 as FQNNGV. The CDR3 DNA is TGTGCCAGCAGCCATACACTAGTTAGCTCCTACAATGAGCAGTTCTTC. As protein: CASSHTLVSSYNEQFF. Drawing the rest from reference TRBV11-2 and TRBJ2-1, the complete variable domain is EAGVAQSPRYKIIEKRQSVAFWCNPISGHATLYWYQQILGQGPKLLIQFQNNGVVDDSQLPKDRFSAERLKGVDSTLKIQPAKLEDSAVYLCASSHTLVSSYNEQFFGPGTRLTVL.

Only a few counts were recorded for this clonotype. In nucleotides, the CDR3 is TGTGCCAGCAGCCTACCCGGGCTCAACTATGGCTACACCTTC. It is translated as CASSLPGLNYGYTF. J is TRBJ1-2 and V is TRBV14; unclear D gene. The germline CDR1 and CDR2 sequences are SGHDN and FVKESK. CDR3 length: 14 amino acids. The ends were cut back, 4 bases at V and 2 bases at J, with 11 bases in the middle.

This clonotype turned up a few times. CDR3 region: CASSPYATNEKLFF. Written as DNA, the CDR3 is TGTGCCAGCAGCCCGTATGCAACTAATGAAAAACTGTTTTTT. This rearrangement joins TRBV11-2 to TRBJ1-4; no firm D call. Per the germline V gene, CDR1 is SGHAT and CDR2 is FQNNGV. This CDR3 comprises 14 residues. Deletions cut 5 bases from V and 0 bases from J, with 7 bases between.

Many counts were recorded for this clonotype. The chain couples TRBV29-1 to TRBJ2-1; perhaps TRBD2 as D (6 bases). The CDR3 length is 15 residues. With 4 bases removed from V and 3 bases from J, the gap between germline ends came to 16 bases. Germline-derived CDR1 and CDR2 are SQVTM and ANQGSEA. Here the CDR3 DNA reads TGCAGCGTTGGGGGGGACTCTTCAATCTACAATGAGCAGTTCTTC. As protein: CSVGGDSSIYNEQFF.

This clonotype was seen ten or more times. This chain links TRBV18 with TRBJ2-6, with 9 bases fitting TRBD1. CDR1 KGHSH and CDR2 LQKENI come from the germline V gene. V lost 6 bases to trimming and J lost 0 bases; unmatched junction nucleotides: 6. This CDR3 spans 17 amino acids. The CDR3 nucleotides are TGTGCCAGCTCGTCCGGGACAGGGTCCTCTGGGGCCAACGTCCTGACTTTC. Translation gives CASSSGTGSSGANVLTF.

Ten or more counts support this clonotype. V is TRBV4-3 and J is TRBJ2-1; D is unclear. In germline, CDR1 is LGHNA, CDR2 YSLEER. With 4 bases removed from V and 8 bases from J, the gap between germline ends came to 21 bases. The CDR3 loop spans 16 amino acids. The CDR3 reads CASSPGARPVGDEQFF. CDR3 bases: TGCGCCAGCAGCCCCGGTGCGAGGCCGGTGGGCGATGAGCAGTTCTTC.

This clonotype appeared once. Given the absence of the conserved phenylalanine or tryptophan at the CDR3 end, a read error is likely. This rearrangement joins TRBV5-1 to TRBJ2-3, with D perhaps matching TRBD2 (6 bases). V lost 0 bases, J lost 5 bases, and 13 bases lay in between. The CDR3 loop spans 15 amino acids. The germline gives CDR1 SGHRS, CDR2 YFSETQ. The chain's CDR3 is CASSLGARRGDTQYL. CDR3 DNA sequence: TGCGCCAGCAGCTTGGGGGCAAGGAGGGGAGATACGCAGTATTTA.

This clonotype has ten or more counts. The chain links TRBV5-1 to TRBJ2-3, with 8 positions matching TRBD1. Germline V gene data show CDR1 as SGHRS and CDR2 as YFSETQ. The CDR3 totals 16 residues. The trim removed 0 bases at V and 1 base at J, leaving 4 bases unmatched. CDR3 DNA: TGCGCCAGCAGCTTGGTTCCGGGACAGGGCACAGATACGCAGTATTTT. Protein product: CASSLVPGQGTDTQYF.

In this sample, this clonotype turned up a few times. This rearrangement joins TRBV3-1 to TRBJ1-6; D remains ambiguous. The CDR3 runs to 14 residues. Germline V gene lookup returns CDR1 LGHDT and CDR2 YNNKEL (reference sequence). Trimming cost V 4 bases and J 7 bases, with 11 bases left between them. The DNA for the CDR3 is TGTGCCAGCAGCCCTGACGTCGGAAATTCACCCCTCCACTTT. Translated, it gives CASSPDVGNSPLHF.

This chain uses TRBV7-6 with TRBJ2-3; 12 nucleotides line up with TRBD1. The CDR3 is made up of 19 amino acids. Germline CDR1 SGHVS, CDR2 FNYEAQ. The J segment lost 4 bases and the V segment lost 5 bases, leaving 16 bases of the junction unmatched. For the CDR3, the DNA is TGTGCCAGCAGCCTCTCGGGACAGGGGGCTTTGAATCGCGCAGATACGCAGTATTTT. Translated, it gives CASSLSGQGALNRADTQYF.

At least ten counts were recorded for this clonotype. The chain joins TRBV6-2 or TRBV6-3 to TRBJ2-4, with a tentative D call TRBD2 (5 bases). This CDR3 is 11 amino acids long. The V end lost 10 bases, the J end lost 6 bases, and 10 bases lay between the germline ends. Germline V lookup: CDR1 MNHEY, CDR2 SVGEGT. The CDR3 loop is CATGEGNIQYF. CDR3 DNA sequence: TGTGCCACTGGCGAGGGAAACATTCAGTACTTC.

This clonotype was counted at least ten times. The chain carries TRBV6-1 and TRBJ1-2; D uncertain. Trimming stripped 6 bases from V and 0 bases from J, with 14 bases between. CDR3 length: 15 residues. Germline lookup yields CDR1 MNHNS and CDR2 SASEGT. The CDR3 DNA reads TGTGCCAGCAGGGGCCGGGTCGCAGCTAACTATGGCTACACCTTC. This translates into CASRGRVAANYGYTF.

This clonotype was observed at least ten times. The genes are TRBV5-1 and TRBJ2-4, with D maybe TRBD2 (6 bases). Germline values: CDR1 SGHRS, CDR2 YFSETQ. The CDR3 sequence is 18 residues long. V was shortened by 4 bases and J by 0 bases, with 20 bases between the two germline ends. The CDR3 nucleotides are TGCGCCAGCAGCCTACCCCCGAGAGGGAGGCTAGCCAAAAACATTCAGTACTTC. Amino acids: CASSLPPRGRLAKNIQYF.

A few counts support this clonotype. The V call is TRBV29-1, the J call TRBJ1-1; a possible D gene is TRBD1 (6 bases). Germline CDR1 is SQVTM and CDR2 is ANQGSEA. This CDR3 contains 13 residues. V shed 5 bases and J shed 1 base, with 11 bases lying between them. Written as DNA, the CDR3 is TGCAGCGTTTCAGACAGGCGGAACACTGAAGCTTTCTTT. This sequence encodes CSVSDRRNTEAFF.

There are many counts of this clonotype. The chain links TRBV18 to TRBJ1-2; 8 nucleotides match TRBD1. The germline V gene encodes CDR1 KGHSH and CDR2 LQKENI. The CDR3 has 13 residues. The ends lost 9 bases at V and 3 bases at J; junction bases unmatched: 6. CDR3 residues: CASTGGTYYGYTF. The CDR3 DNA sequence: TGTGCCAGTACAGGGGGAACGTACTATGGCTACACCTTC.

At least ten counts were recorded for this clonotype. This sequence joins TRBV28 and TRBJ1-5; 10 positions agree with TRBD1. V trimming: 7 bases; J trimming: 6 bases; junction bases outside the gene matches: 9. Germline V gene data show CDR1 as MDHEN and CDR2 as SYDVKM. This CDR3 region has 15 residues. The CDR3 is CASTAGTGEVQPQHF. CDR3 sequence (DNA): TGTGCCAGCACCGCCGGGACAGGGGAAGTTCAGCCCCAGCATTTT. Looking up the rest from reference TRBV28 and TRBJ1-5 gives the full variable domain: DVKVTQSSRYLVKRTGEKVFLECVQDMDHENMFWYRQDPGLGLRLIYFSYDVKMKEKGDIPEGYSVSREKKERFSLILESASTNQTSMYLCASTAGTGEVQPQHFGDGTRLSIL.

There are many counts of this clonotype. The chain combines TRBV10-3 with TRBJ2-1; 10 nucleotides line up with TRBD2. The CDR3 extends over 15 amino acids. V gave up 0 bases and J gave up 8 bases; unmatched junction bases: 4. Germline assignment: CDR1 ENHRY and CDR2 SYGVKD. CDR3 amino acids: CAISESEGTSDEQFF. The CDR3 region has the DNA TGTGCCATCAGTGAGTCGGAAGGGACTAGCGATGAGCAGTTCTTC.

This clonotype has just a few counts. The genes are TRBV27 and TRBJ1-2; 8 bases align to TRBD1. Germline V gene lookup returns CDR1 MNHEY and CDR2 SMNVEV (reference sequence). The length of the CDR3 is 13 residues. V lost 5 bases and J lost 4; bases outside the gene matches: 3. The CDR3 DNA follows: TGTGCCAGCAGTGATCAGGGGGCCTATGGCTACACCTTC. The encoded protein is CASSDQGAYGYTF.

This clonotype has only a few counts. The rearrangement uses TRBV6-5 and TRBJ1-1; no firm D call. Trimming removed 5 bases from V and 10 bases from J, with 14 bases in between. CDR3 length equals 12 residues. Germline CDR1 reads MNHEY; CDR2 reads SVGAGI. Here the CDR3 DNA reads TGTGCCAGCAGTGGGGAGTCGGGTCGAGCTTTCTTT. Its protein is CASSGESGRAFF.

This clonotype was counted a few times. J is TRBJ2-1 and V is TRBV18; D call uncertain. Germline-derived CDR1 and CDR2 are KGHSH and LQKENI. V dropped 3 bases and J dropped 0 bases, with 6 bases sitting between them. The CDR3 is 14 amino acids. DNA for the CDR3: TGTGCCAGCTCACCGGGCCCCTCCTACAATGAGCAGTTCTTC. Protein: CASSPGPSYNEQFF.

This clonotype occurred a few times. V is TRBV7-6 and J is TRBJ2-6, with TRBD2 matching 8 bases. CDR3 size: 20 residues. From germline, CDR1 is SGHVS and CDR2 FNYEAQ. J was trimmed by 0 bases and V by 5 bases; bases with no gene match: 15. The CDR3 is CASSPPGGVTLSSGANVLTF. The CDR3 DNA is TGTGCCAGCAGCCCCCCGGGGGGGGTAACCTTATCCTCTGGGGCCAACGTCCTGACTTTC. Drawing the rest from reference TRBV7-6 and TRBJ2-6, the complete variable domain is GAGVSQSPRYKVTKRGQDVALRCDPISGHVSLYWYRQALGQGPEFLTYFNYEAQQDKSGLPNDRFSAERPEGSISTLTIQRTEQRDSAMYRCASSPPGGVTLSSGANVLTFGAGSRLTVL.

This clonotype came up many times. The rearrangement uses TRBV20-1 and TRBJ2-5, with 10 bases matching TRBD2. CDR1 is DFQATT and CDR2 is SNEGSKA in the germline V gene (reference sequence). V dropped 5 bases and J dropped 5; count of bases not matched to a gene: 14. The CDR3 has 16 amino acids. The CDR3 DNA sequence: TGCAGTGCTGGCGGTCTGAGCGGGGGGGCCGAGGAGACCCAGTACTTC. The encoded protein is CSAGGLSGGAEETQYF.

There are a few counts of this clonotype. The rearrangement links TRBV7-2 to TRBJ2-5; D gene ambiguous. The CDR3 consists of 12 residues. V dropped 5 bases and J dropped 5 bases, with 9 bases sitting between them. The germline V gene has CDR1 SGHTA and CDR2 FQGNSA. The CDR3, as DNA: TGTGCCAGCAGCCTCAGCCGCGAGACCCAGTACTTC. The encoded protein is CASSLSRETQYF.

This clonotype was picked up many times. This rearrangement joins TRBV5-1 to TRBJ1-6; 8 bases fit TRBD1. V trimming: 1 base; J trimming: 10 bases; junction bases outside the gene matches: 7. Germline V lookup: CDR1 SGHRS, CDR2 YFSETQ. This CDR3 is 15 amino acids long. The CDR3 DNA reads TGCGCCAGCAGCTTGCTCGGACAGGGAGGATCACCCCTCCACTTT. Protein sequence: CASSLLGQGGSPLHF.

This clonotype appeared a few times. CDR3 region: CASSLPVASGANARKYNEQFF. The DNA for the CDR3 is TGCGCCAGCAGCTTGCCTGTGGCTAGCGGGGCGAATGCGAGAAAATACAATGAGCAGTTCTTC. The J gene is TRBJ2-1, the V gene TRBV5-1, with 9 bases identical to TRBD2. The germline gives CDR1 SGHRS, CDR2 YFSETQ. The CDR3 contains 21 residues. V was pared by 1 base and J by 4 bases, with 21 bases of the junction left unmatched.

This clonotype was counted ten times or more. CDR3: CASSVAGGVVETRETQYF. The CDR3 DNA reads TGTGCCAGCAGTGTAGCGGGGGGCGTCGTCGAGACTCGAGAGACCCAGTACTTC. The chain couples TRBV28 to TRBJ2-5; 10 positions agree with TRBD2. The CDR3 spans 18 residues. Germline V gene data show CDR1 as MDHEN and CDR2 as SYDVKM. J gave up 4 bases and V 5 bases, and 16 bases lay outside the gene matches.

This clonotype was observed a few times. This CDR3 reads CASSPGQGREQYF. CDR3 coding DNA: TGTGCCAGCTCACCGGGACAGGGAAGAGAGCAGTACTTC. This sequence joins TRBV18 and TRBJ2-7, with TRBD1 matching over 9 bases. This CDR3 contains 13 residues. Germline CDR1 KGHSH, CDR2 LQKENI. The trim removed 3 bases at V and 7 bases at J, leaving 4 bases unmatched.

The V call is TRBV6-5, the J call TRBJ2-7; TRBD1 aligns across 7 bases. V trimming: 2 bases; J trimming: 0 bases; junction bases outside the gene matches: 7. Germline-derived CDR1 and CDR2 are MNHEY and SVGAGI. The CDR3 totals 16 residues. The CDR3 DNA sequence: TGTGCCAGCAGTTACACCGGGACAGCTGACTCCTACGAGCAGTACTTC. Its translation: CASSYTGTADSYEQYF.